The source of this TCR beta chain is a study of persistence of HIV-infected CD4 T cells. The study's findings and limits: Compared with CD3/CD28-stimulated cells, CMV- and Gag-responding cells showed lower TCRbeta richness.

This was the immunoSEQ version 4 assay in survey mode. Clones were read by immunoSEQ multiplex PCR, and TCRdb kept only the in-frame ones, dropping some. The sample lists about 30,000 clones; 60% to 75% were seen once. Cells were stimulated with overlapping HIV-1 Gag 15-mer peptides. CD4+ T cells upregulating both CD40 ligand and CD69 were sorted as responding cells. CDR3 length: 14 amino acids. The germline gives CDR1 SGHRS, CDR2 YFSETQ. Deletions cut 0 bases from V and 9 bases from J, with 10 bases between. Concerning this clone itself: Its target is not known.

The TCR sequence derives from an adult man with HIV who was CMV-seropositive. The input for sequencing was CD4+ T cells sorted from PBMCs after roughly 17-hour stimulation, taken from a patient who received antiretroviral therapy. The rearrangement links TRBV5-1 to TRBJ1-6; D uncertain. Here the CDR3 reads CASSLERVGSPLHF. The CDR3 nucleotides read TGCGCCAGCAGCTTGGAGAGGGTGGGTTCACCCCTCCACTTT.